This entry lists 4 T cell receptor beta chains sequenced from one sample in a study of T cell repertoires in cytomegalovirus infection. TCRdb re-called the reads through MiXCR, storing one row per CDR3 protein. Of approximately 1,000,000 distinct CDR3 sequences listed, 30% to 40% are singletons. Their cognate antigens are unknown. The sequences come from cultured CD8+ T cells from PBMCs, collected from culture after CMV antigen stimulation. Receptor source: a human donor in good health (CMV status not recorded). Some clones in this sample may be carry-over from other donors' samples.

V and J are TRBV5-6 and TRBJ1-2; a weak D match, TRBD1 (6 bases). This CDR3 has 16 residues. V gave up 4 bases and J gave up 3 bases, with 19 bases separating them. The V gene's germline CDR1 is SGHDT and CDR2 YYEEEE. The chain's CDR3 is CASSHHGTMTYYGYTF. For the CDR3, the DNA is TGTGCCAGCAGCCACCACGGGACAATGACTTACTATGGCTACACCTTC.

The genes are TRBV13 and TRBJ1-1; 9 bases agree with TRBD1. CDR1 PRHDT and CDR2 FYEKMQ come from the germline V gene (reference sequence). The CDR3 has 15 residues. V dropped 5 bases and J dropped 6; count of bases not matched to a gene: 10. Written as DNA, the CDR3 is TGTGCCAGCAGCCCGCACGGGACAGGGAGGGCTGAAGCTTTCTTT. It codes for CASSPHGTGRAEAFF.

The chain links TRBV12-3 or TRBV12-4 to TRBJ2-1; 7 bases map to TRBD2. With V trimmed by 11 bases and J by 7 bases, 8 bases remained unmatched. The CDR3 is made up of 12 amino acids. For the CDR3, the DNA is TGTGCCTCCCTGGGGGAGGGGAATGAGCAGTTCTTC. Amino acids: CASLGEGNEQFF.

The chain uses TRBV6-5 and TRBJ1-6; D is ambiguous. Germline V gene sequence: CDR1 MNHEY, CDR2 SVGAGI. Trimming took off 0 bases at V and 7 bases at J, with 16 bases between the two ends. The CDR3 spans 17 residues. The CDR3 DNA sequence: TGTGCCAGCAGTTACTCCGCCCCGCCGTGGGAGAATTCACCCCTCCACTTT. Translated: CASSYSAPPWENSPLHF.